These T cell receptor beta chains were read from a single sample in a study of blood T cell repertoires in COVID-19. Assay: immunoSEQ multiplex PCR; the TCRdb copy retains only in-frame clones and omits some. The repertoire holds about 240,000 clones, about 89% seen once, with roughly 4% in the top ten. Sequencing was carried out using PBMCs or T cells enriched from blood (not recorded which). All receptors come from a woman in her twenties or thirties who had recovered from COVID-19. CDR3s include the opening cysteine and the closing phenylalanine or tryptophan. D genes are given only for firm matches. Expanded clones get a size class; other rows say once, few or many, or leave the size out.

v_gene	abundance	d_gene	j_gene	CDR3nt	CDR3aa
TRBV18	NA	NA	TRBJ1-4	TGTGCCAGCTCACGGAATTCCAGGGTCGAGTGGAAAACTAATGAAAAACTGTTTTTT	CASSRNSRVEWKTNEKLFF
TRBV9	NA	NA	TRBJ1-1	TGTGCCAGCAGCCCTATGGCGGCCGGGACTGAAGCTTTCTTT	CASSPMAAGTEAFF
TRBV16	NA	NA	TRBJ2-7	TGTGCCAGCAGCCCCTTCCTTACCGGCAGGGCATACGAGCAGTACTTC	CASSPFLTGRAYEQYF
TRBV11-2	NA	TRBD2	TRBJ2-5	TGTGCCAGCAGCTTAGTCCCTCGAGCGGGAGAGGAGACCCAGTACTTC	CASSLVPRAGEETQYF
TRBV4-3	NA	NA	TRBJ1-5	TGCGCCAGCAGCCAAGTTGCGTATAGCAATCAGCCCCAGCATTTT	CASSQVAYSNQPQHF
TRBV6-5	NA	TRBD1	TRBJ1-5	TGTGCCACCCTCTCCAGGGGGCGAAGCAATCAGCCCCAGCATTTT	CATLSRGRSNQPQHF
TRBV11-1	NA	NA	TRBJ2-3	TGTGCCAGCAGCTCCGGTGGGGGGAACACAGATACGCAGTATTTT	CASSSGGGNTDTQYF
TRBV9	NA	TRBD1	TRBJ1-2	TGTGCCAGCAGCGTAGTGACAGGGGCCCCTAACTATGGCTACACCTTC	CASSVVTGAPNYGYTF
TRBV6-5	few	TRBD1	TRBJ1-2	TGTGCCAGCAGTACGGACAGGGGGTCCTATGGCTACACCTTC	CASSTDRGSYGYTF
TRBV5-4	NA	NA	TRBJ1-3	TGTGCCAGCAGCTTGCGAGGAGGTGGAAACACCATATATTTT	CASSLRGGGNTIYF
TRBV19	NA	NA	TRBJ2-7	TGTGCCAGTAGTATTATAGGACTGGCAGGCCTCTACGAGCAGTACTTC	CASSIIGLAGLYEQYF
TRBV19	NA	TRBD2	TRBJ2-3	TGTGCCAGTAGTCTCCCTCCGACTAGCGGGAGCACAGATACGCAGTATTTT	CASSLPPTSGSTDTQYF
TRBV9	once	TRBD1	TRBJ2-1	TGTGCCAGCAGCGTAGAACAATCGACAGGGTGGGTGGTCCGTGAGCAGTTCTTC	CASSVEQSTGWVVREQFF
TRBV5-6	NA	NA	TRBJ1-5	TGTGCCAGCTACAGCTTCTCGGGGAACCAGCCCCAGCATTTT	CASYSFSGNQPQHF
TRBV2	NA	NA	TRBJ2-1	TGTGCCAGCAGGGACATTTCGGGAGACAACTACAATGAGCAGTTCTTC	CASRDISGDNYNEQFF
TRBV6-5	NA	TRBD1	TRBJ1-6	TGTGCCAGCAGCATGGGACAGGATTTTTCACCCCTCCACTTT	CASSMGQDFSPLHF
TRBV4-3	NA	TRBD1	TRBJ2-7	TGCGCCAGCAGCCAAGATCGTAACAGGGGCTACGAGCAGTACTTC	CASSQDRNRGYEQYF
TRBV28	NA	NA	TRBJ1-5	TGTGCCAGCAGAAGCTACAGGGTTCCCAGCAATCAGCCCCAGCATTTT	CASRSYRVPSNQPQHF
TRBV28	NA	NA	TRBJ2-1	TGTGCCAGCAGACCGACATGGGGACTGATCAATGAGCAGTTCTTC	CASRPTWGLINEQFF
TRBV28	NA	NA	TRBJ1-1	TGTGCCAGCAGTTTGGGGCAGGGAATCACTGAAGCTTTCTTT	CASSLGQGITEAFF
TRBV7-2	NA	TRBD1	TRBJ1-6	TGTGCCAGCAGGGGGACAGGGGATGGGTATAATTCACCCCTCCACTTT	CASRGTGDGYNSPLHF
TRBV5-1	NA	TRBD1	TRBJ1-2	TGCGCCAGCAGCTTGGGACAGGGAATTGACTATGGCTACACCTTC	CASSLGQGIDYGYTF
TRBV9	few	NA	TRBJ2-1	TGTGCCAGCAGCGGGCAAAACAATGAGCAGTTCTTC	CASSGQNNEQFF
TRBV6-5	NA	NA	TRBJ1-1	TGTGCCAGCAGATTAGACCACAGATACACTGAAGCTTTCTTT	CASRLDHRYTEAFF
TRBV2	NA	NA	TRBJ2-7	TGTGCCAGCAGTGAAGCACTCTACGAGCAGTACTTC	CASSEALYEQYF
TRBV18	once	TRBD1	TRBJ2-3	TGTGCCAGCTCACTCACGGGACAGGGATTAAATACAGATACGCAGTATTTT	CASSLTGQGLNTDTQYF
TRBV27	NA	NA	TRBJ1-1	TGTGCCAGCAGTTCAGGCCGGGGGAACACTGAAGCTTTCTTT	CASSSGRGNTEAFF
TRBV28	NA	NA	TRBJ1-1	TGTGCCAGCAGCCCGGGGGGGGCCCTGAACACTGAAGCTTTCTTT	CASSPGGALNTEAFF
TRBV5-1	NA	NA	TRBJ1-1	TGCGCCAGCAGCTTACTTGGGGTTCCGCGGGGGAATGAAGCTTTCTTT	CASSLLGVPRGNEAFF
TRBV9	once	TRBD1	TRBJ1-1	TGTGCCAGCAGCCTAGCACAGGGGGGCACTGAAGCTTTCTTT	CASSLAQGGTEAFF
TRBV4-2	NA	TRBD1	TRBJ2-2	TGTGCCAGCAGCCAAGATTGGGTGAGGACAGGGGGGACCGGGGAGCTGTTTTTT	CASSQDWVRTGGTGELFF
TRBV28	NA	TRBD2	TRBJ2-7	TGTGCCAGCAGAAGGGGAGCGGGAGGAGGCTACGAGCAGTACTTC	CASRRGAGGGYEQYF
TRBV28	NA	NA	TRBJ1-5	TGTGCCAGCAGTTCCAAAGGACGGGGAGGCAATCAGCCCCAGCATTTT	CASSSKGRGGNQPQHF
TRBV7-2	NA	NA	TRBJ1-5	TGTGCCAGCAGCTTATATCCCGGTCAGCCCCAGCATTTT	CASSLYPGQPQHF
TRBV10-3	NA	NA	TRBJ2-1	TGTGCCATCAGTGAGACTATGACAGGGAGGCGGTTCTTC	CAISETMTGRRFF
TRBV6-5	NA	NA	TRBJ1-1	TGTGCCAGCAGCCTATCCTTCGGGGAGAAAGCTTTCTTT	CASSLSFGEKAFF
TRBV19	NA	TRBD1	TRBJ1-5	TGTGCCAGTAGAACCGGGGACAGACTTAGACCAGCACCCCAGCATTTT	CASRTGDRLRPAPQHF
TRBV21-1	NA	NA	TRBJ2-1	TGTGCCAGCCAATCCGACAGGCCCATATACAATGAGCAGTTCTTC	CASQSDRPIYNEQFF
TRBV7-9	NA	TRBD1	TRBJ2-2	TGTGCCAGCATCCTTACAGGGGGCACCGGGGAGCTGTTTTTT	CASILTGGTGELFF
TRBV28	NA	TRBD1	TRBJ1-1	TGTGCCAGCACTCTACTTCCGGGACAGGGCGATACTGAAGCTTTCTTT	CASTLLPGQGDTEAFF